This entry lists 3 T cell receptor beta chains sequenced from one sample in a study of T-cell reconstitution after alpha-beta-depleted transplantation in children. It was with unique molecular identifiers that the TCRbeta library was prepared. TCRdb reprocessed the PCR reads with MiXCR, giving one entry per CDR3 protein. The repertoire holds about 600,000 distinct CDR3 sequences, with roughly 23% as singletons. The sample consisted of PBMCs, mostly from graft donor cells, taken 360 days after TCRalphabeta/CD19-depleted stem cell transplant. These receptors were obtained from a boy younger than two who had a stem cell transplant for acute myeloid leukemia, so the T cells may come from the graft donor.

Ten or more counts support this clonotype. V and J are TRBV4-3 and TRBJ2-3, with D possibly TRBD2 on 6 matching bases. CDR3 size: 17 residues. CDR1 is LGHNA, CDR2 YSLEER, per germline. Between the trimmed V and J ends, which lost 0 bases and 6 bases, there was a span of 19 bases. This CDR3 is CASSQERALRRGDTQYF. DNA of the CDR3: TGCGCCAGCAGCCAAGAAAGGGCACTTAGACGGGGGGATACGCAGTATTTT.

This clonotype has just a few counts. This sequence joins TRBV6-5 and TRBJ2-1; no reliable D call. The CDR3 length is 12 residues. The V end lost 9 bases, the J end lost 9 bases, and 15 bases lay between the germline ends. Germline-derived CDR1 and CDR2 are MNHEY and SVGAGI. The CDR3 bases are TGTGCCAGTGGGCGAGGCACTGGTGAGCAGTTCTTC. It encodes CASGRGTGEQFF.

The rearrangement uses TRBV11-2 and TRBJ2-2, with D perhaps TRBD2 (5 bases). V lost 4 bases to trimming and J lost 0 bases, with 15 bases between them. The CDR3 has 17 amino acids. The germline V gene has CDR1 SGHAT and CDR2 FQNNGV. The CDR3 here is CASSSIPGKPNTGELFF. CDR3 nucleotide sequence: TGTGCCAGCAGCTCCATACCGGGGAAGCCGAACACCGGGGAGCTGTTTTTT. The full variable domain, with the rest looked up from reference TRBV11-2 and TRBJ2-2, is EAGVAQSPRYKIIEKRQSVAFWCNPISGHATLYWYQQILGQGPKLLIQFQNNGVVDDSQLPKDRFSAERLKGVDSTLKIQPAKLEDSAVYLCASSSIPGKPNTGELFFGEGSRLTVL.